This T cell receptor (beta chain) was found in a study of T-cell memory formation after mild COVID-19. As for the study in general: Clusters were largely donor specific.

The CDR3 contains 11 residues. Germline CDR1 is MRHNA and CDR2 is SNTAGT. Trimming cost V 7 bases and J 10 bases; bases outside gene matches: 4. 5'RACE, which relied on constant-segment primers, yielded TCR alpha and TCR beta cDNA libraries carrying sample barcodes and UMIs. TCRdb redid the calling of the 5' RACE reads with MiXCR, one entry per CDR3 protein. The sample consists of 340,000 or so distinct CDR3 sequences, 10% to 15% of them appearing once. Remarks on this clonotype: Its antigen is as yet unknown.

Study-level points and caveats: Whereas later expanders leaned CD4+, clones contracting day 15 to 85 showed a balanced CD4/CD8 makeup. Mainly in CM and EM were contracting CD4+ clones; CD8+ were in EMRA.

The clonotype originates from a man between 18 and 35 years old who had mild COVID-19 (a few samples of this study predate the infection). Cell type and time point are not known. The sample was PBMCs or a T cell subset sorted from them (not recorded which). The chain has TRBV6-4 and TRBJ2-1; 7 nucleotides line up with TRBD2. This chain's CDR3 is CASTSGGEQFF. DNA of the CDR3: TGTGCCAGCACTTCGGGGGGAGAGCAGTTCTTC.